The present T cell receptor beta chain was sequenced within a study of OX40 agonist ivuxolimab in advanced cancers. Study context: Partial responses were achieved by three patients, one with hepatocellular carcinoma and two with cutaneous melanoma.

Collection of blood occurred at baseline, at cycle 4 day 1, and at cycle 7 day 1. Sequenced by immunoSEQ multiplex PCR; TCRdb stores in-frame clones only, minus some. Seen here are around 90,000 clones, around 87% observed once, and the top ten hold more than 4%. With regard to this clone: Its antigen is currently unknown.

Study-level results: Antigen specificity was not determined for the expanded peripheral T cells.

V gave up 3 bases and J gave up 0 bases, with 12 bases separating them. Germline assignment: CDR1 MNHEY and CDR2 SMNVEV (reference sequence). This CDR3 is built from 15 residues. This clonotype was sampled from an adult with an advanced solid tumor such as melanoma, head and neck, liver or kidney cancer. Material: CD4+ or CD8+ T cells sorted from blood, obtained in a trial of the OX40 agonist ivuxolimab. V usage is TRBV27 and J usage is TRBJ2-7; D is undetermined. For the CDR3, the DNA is TGTGCCAGCAGTTTTGGCGGCTACAACTCCTACGAGCAGTACTTC. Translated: CASSFGGYNSYEQYF.